The 5 T cell receptor beta chains below were found in one sample sequenced in a study of T cell responses to AZD1222 COVID-19 vaccine. TCRdb's copy holds only in-frame clones and misses some; the assay was immunoSEQ multiplex PCR. The sample lists approximately 110,000 clones, roughly 82% occurring once. Here the sequenced sample was peripheral blood, taken on day 0 of AZD1222 vaccination. Receptor source: an adult in good health.

The J gene is TRBJ2-1, the V gene TRBV4-3; 12 nucleotides align to TRBD2. CDR1 LGHNA and CDR2 YSLEER come from the germline V gene. Germline trimming cut 3 bases from V and 3 bases from J; bases unmatched to any gene: 3. This CDR3 comprises 16 residues. The CDR3, as DNA: TGCGCCAGCAGCCATTGGACTAGCGGGAACTACAATGAGCAGTTCTTC. Translated, it gives CASSHWTSGNYNEQFF.

This clone has only one observation. The chain couples TRBV6-2 or TRBV6-3 to TRBJ2-1, with D maybe TRBD2 (5 bases). CDR1 and CDR2 (germline): MNHEY, SVGEGT. V lost 0 bases to trimming and J lost 7 bases, with 16 bases between them. This CDR3 region has 16 residues. The CDR3 bases are TGTGCCAGCAGTTACTCGAGGGCCCCCCGTCGTAATGAGCAGTTCTTC. Protein product: CASSYSRAPRRNEQFF.

V usage is TRBV6-5 and J usage is TRBJ1-4, with unresolved D. This CDR3 is 14 amino acids long. Per germline, CDR1 MNHEY and CDR2 SVGAGI. The V and J ends lost 4 bases and 4 bases respectively, with 10 bases between them. This CDR3 reads CASSSGLRNEKLFF. The CDR3 DNA reads TGTGCCAGCAGTTCTGGGTTGCGTAATGAAAAACTGTTTTTT.

V and J are TRBV5-1 and TRBJ1-1; D unresolved. V was trimmed by 0 bases and J by 4 bases, leaving 13 bases between them. Germline loops: CDR1 SGHRS, CDR2 YFSETQ. There are 15 residues in the CDR3. The CDR3 spells CASSLVQAAGTEAFF. The CDR3 region has the DNA TGCGCCAGCAGCTTGGTCCAGGCTGCGGGCACTGAAGCTTTCTTT.

The chain is built from TRBV7-2 and TRBJ2-3; D possibly corresponds to TRBD2 (5 bases). Trimming left V 2 bases short and J 1 base short, with 10 bases between. CDR1 and CDR2 (germline): SGHTA, FQGNSA. This CDR3 has 15 residues. The CDR3 DNA is TGTGCCAGCAGCTTAACGGGGTCGGGCACAGATACGCAGTATTTT. Translating it yields CASSLTGSGTDTQYF.